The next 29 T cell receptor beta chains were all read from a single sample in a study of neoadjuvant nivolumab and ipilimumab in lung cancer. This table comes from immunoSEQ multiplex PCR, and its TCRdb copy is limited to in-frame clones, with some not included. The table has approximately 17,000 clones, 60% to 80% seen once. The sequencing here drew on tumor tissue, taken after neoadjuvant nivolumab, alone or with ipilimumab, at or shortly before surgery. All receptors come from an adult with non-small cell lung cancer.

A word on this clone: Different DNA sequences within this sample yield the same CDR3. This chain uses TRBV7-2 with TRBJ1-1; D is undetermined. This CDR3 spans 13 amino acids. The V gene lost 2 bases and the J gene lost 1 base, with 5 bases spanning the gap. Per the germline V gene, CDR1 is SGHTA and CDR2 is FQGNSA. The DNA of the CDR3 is TGTGCCAGCAGCTTAAGGGCGAACACTGAAGCTTTCTTT. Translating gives CASSLRANTEAFF.

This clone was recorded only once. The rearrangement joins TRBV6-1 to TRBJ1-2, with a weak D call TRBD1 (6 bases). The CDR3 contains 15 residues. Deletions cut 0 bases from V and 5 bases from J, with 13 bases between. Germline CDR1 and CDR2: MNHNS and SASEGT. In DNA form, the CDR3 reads TGTGCCAGCAGTGAAGCACTACAGGGACATTATGGCTACACCTTC. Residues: CASSEALQGHYGYTF.

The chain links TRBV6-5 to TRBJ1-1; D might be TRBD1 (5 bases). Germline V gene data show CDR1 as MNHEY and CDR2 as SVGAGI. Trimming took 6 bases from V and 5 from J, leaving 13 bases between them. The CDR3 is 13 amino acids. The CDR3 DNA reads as TGTGCCAGCAGGTCCCCGGGACGGACTGAAGCTTTCTTT. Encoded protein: CASRSPGRTEAFF.

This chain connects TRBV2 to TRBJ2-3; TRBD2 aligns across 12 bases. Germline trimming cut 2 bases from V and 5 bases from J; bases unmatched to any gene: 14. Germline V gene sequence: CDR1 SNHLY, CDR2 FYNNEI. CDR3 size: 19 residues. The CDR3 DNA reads TGTGCCAGCAGTGAATCGACTAGCGGGGGCCGAGTCTCAAGAGATACGCAGTATTTT. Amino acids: CASSESTSGGRVSRDTQYF. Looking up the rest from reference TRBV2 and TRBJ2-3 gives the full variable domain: EPEVTQTPSHQVTQMGQEVILRCVPISNHLYFYWYRQILGQKVEFLVSFYNNEISEKSEIFDDQFSVERPDGSNFTLKIRSTKLEDSAMYFCASSESTSGGRVSRDTQYFGPGTRLTVL.

The CDR3 bases are TGTGCCAGCAGTGGCCAGGGATCCGGGGCCCAAGAGACCCAGTACTTC. It yields the protein CASSGQGSGAQETQYF. This chain joins TRBV2 and TRBJ2-5; D could derive from TRBD1 or TRBD2 (5 bases each). Trimming left V 4 bases short and J 1 base short, with 16 bases between. The CDR3 length is 16 residues. CDR1 and CDR2 from the germline V gene are SNHLY and FYNNEI.

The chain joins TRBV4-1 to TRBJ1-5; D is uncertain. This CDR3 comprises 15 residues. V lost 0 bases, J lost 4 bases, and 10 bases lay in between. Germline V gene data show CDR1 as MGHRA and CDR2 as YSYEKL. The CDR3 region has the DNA TGCGCCAGCAGCCAAGATTGGCCGGTTAATCAGCCCCAGCATTTT. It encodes CASSQDWPVNQPQHF.

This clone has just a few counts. CDR3: CASSLGRGVEQYF. In DNA form, the CDR3 reads TGTGCCAGCAGCTTAGGTCGGGGGGTTGAGCAGTACTTC. The V gene is TRBV11-2, the J gene TRBJ2-7; TRBD2 aligns across 7 bases. The V gene end was trimmed by 1 base and the J gene end by 7 bases; junction bases not matched to a gene: 4. The CDR3 runs to 13 residues. The germline CDR1 and CDR2 sequences are SGHAT and FQNNGV.

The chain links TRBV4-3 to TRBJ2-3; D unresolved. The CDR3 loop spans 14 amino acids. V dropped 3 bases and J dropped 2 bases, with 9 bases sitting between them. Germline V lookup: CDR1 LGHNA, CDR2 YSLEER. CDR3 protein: CASSQSSNTDTQYF. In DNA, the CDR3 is TGCGCCAGCAGCCAGTCATCAAACACAGATACGCAGTATTTT.

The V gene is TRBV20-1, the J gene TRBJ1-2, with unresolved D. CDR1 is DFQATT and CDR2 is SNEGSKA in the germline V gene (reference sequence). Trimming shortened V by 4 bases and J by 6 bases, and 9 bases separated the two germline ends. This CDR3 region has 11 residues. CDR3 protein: CSAIKEHGYTF. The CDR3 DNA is TGCAGTGCTATCAAAGAGCATGGCTACACCTTC.

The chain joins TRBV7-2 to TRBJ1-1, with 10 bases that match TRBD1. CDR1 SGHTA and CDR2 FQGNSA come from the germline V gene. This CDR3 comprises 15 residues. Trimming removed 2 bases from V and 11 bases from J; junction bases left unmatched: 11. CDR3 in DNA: TGTGCCAGCAGCTTACCCCTCGGACAGGGGGTGAAGGCTTTCTTT. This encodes CASSLPLGQGVKAFF.

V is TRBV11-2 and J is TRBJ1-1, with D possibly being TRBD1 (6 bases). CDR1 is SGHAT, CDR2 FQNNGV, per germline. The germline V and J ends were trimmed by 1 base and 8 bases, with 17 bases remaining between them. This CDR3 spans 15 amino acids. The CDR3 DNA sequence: TGTGCCAGCAGCTTAGCTCTTGCAGGAGGGACAGAAGCTTTCTTT. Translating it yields CASSLALAGGTEAFF.

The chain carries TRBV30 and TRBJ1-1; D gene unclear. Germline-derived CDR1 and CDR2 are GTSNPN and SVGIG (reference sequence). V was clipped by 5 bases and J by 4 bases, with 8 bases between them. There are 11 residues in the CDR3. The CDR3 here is CAWGSVTEAFF. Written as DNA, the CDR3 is TGTGCCTGGGGATCGGTCACTGAAGCTTTCTTT. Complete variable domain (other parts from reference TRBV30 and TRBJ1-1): SQTIHQWPATLVQPVGSPLSLECTVEGTSNPNLYWYRQAAGRGLQLLFYSVGIGQISSEVPQNLSASRPQDRQFILSSKKLLLSDSGFYLCAWGSVTEAFFGQGTRLTVV.

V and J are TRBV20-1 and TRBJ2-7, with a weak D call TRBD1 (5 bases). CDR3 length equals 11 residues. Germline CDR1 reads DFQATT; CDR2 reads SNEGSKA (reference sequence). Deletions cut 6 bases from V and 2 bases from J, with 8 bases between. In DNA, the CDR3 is TGCAGTGCCCAGGGTCCCTACGAGCAGTACTTC. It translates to CSAQGPYEQYF.

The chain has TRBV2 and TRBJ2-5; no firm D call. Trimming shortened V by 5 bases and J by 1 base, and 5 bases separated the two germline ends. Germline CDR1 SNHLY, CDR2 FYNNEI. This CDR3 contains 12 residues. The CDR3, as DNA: TGTGCCAGCAGTTTACTCCAAGAGACCCAGTACTTC. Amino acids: CASSLLQETQYF.

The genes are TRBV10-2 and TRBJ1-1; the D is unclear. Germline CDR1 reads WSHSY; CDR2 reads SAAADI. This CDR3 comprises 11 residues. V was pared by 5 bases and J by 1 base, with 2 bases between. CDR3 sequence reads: CASSWNTEAFF. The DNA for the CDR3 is TGCGCCAGCAGTTGGAACACTGAAGCTTTCTTT.

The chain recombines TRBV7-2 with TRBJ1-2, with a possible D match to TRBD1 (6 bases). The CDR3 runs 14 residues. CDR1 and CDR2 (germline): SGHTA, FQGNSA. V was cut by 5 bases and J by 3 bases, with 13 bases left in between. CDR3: CASSQNRVDYGYTF. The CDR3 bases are TGTGCCAGCAGCCAGAACAGGGTAGACTATGGCTACACCTTC.

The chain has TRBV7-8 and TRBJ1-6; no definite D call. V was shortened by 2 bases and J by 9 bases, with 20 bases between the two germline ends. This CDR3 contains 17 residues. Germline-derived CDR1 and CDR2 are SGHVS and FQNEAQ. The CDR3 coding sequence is TGTGCCAGCAGCTTACCCCTTTCTTGGGGTTCCAGTTCACCCCTCCACTTT. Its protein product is CASSLPLSWGSSSPLHF.

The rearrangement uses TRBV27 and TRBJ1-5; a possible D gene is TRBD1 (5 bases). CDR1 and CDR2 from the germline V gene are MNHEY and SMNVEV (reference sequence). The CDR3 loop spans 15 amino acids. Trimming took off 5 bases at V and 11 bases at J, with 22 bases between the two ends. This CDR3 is CASSPQYGANWAQHF. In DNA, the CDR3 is TGTGCCAGCAGTCCTCAGTATGGGGCCAATTGGGCCCAGCATTTT.

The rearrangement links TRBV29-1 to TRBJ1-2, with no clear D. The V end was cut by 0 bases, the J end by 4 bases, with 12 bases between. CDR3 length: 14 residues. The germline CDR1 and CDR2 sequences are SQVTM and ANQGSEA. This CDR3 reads CSVEDGASRYGYTF. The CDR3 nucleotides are TGCAGCGTTGAAGATGGAGCCTCCCGCTATGGCTACACCTTC.

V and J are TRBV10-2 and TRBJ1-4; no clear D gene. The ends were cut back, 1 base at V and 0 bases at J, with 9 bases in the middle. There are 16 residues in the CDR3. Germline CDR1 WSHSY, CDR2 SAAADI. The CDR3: CASSEYDGPTNEKLFF. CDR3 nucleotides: TGCGCCAGCAGTGAGTACGACGGGCCAACTAATGAAAAACTGTTTTTT.

DNA for the CDR3: TGTGCCAGCAGCTTACGGGCAGCGAGCAGCGATGGCTACACCTTC. Amino acids: CASSLRAASSDGYTF. This sequence joins TRBV11-2 and TRBJ1-2, with D unclear. CDR3 length: 15 residues. V shed 2 bases and J shed 6 bases, with 16 bases lying between them. Germline V gene lookup returns CDR1 SGHAT and CDR2 FQNNGV.

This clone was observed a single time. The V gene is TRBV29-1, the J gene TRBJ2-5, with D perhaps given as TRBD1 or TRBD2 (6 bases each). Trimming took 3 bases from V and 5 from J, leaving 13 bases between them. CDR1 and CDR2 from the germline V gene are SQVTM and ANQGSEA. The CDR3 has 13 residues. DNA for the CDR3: TGCAGCGTTGAGTCGGGGGCCCGGGAGACCCAGTACTTC. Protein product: CSVESGARETQYF.

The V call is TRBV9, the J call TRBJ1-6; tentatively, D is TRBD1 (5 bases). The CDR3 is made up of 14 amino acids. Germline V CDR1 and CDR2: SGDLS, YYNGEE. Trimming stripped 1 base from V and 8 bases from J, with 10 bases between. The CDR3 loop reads CASSVTGEDSPLHF. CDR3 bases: TGTGCCAGCAGCGTAACGGGGGAGGATTCACCCCTCCACTTT.

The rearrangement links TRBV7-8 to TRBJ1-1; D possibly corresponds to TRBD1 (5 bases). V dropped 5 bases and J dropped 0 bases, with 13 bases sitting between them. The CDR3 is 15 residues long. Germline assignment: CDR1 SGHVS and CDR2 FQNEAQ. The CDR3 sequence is CASSRSTAMNTEAFF. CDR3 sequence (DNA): TGTGCCAGCAGCCGTTCGACAGCGATGAACACTGAAGCTTTCTTT.

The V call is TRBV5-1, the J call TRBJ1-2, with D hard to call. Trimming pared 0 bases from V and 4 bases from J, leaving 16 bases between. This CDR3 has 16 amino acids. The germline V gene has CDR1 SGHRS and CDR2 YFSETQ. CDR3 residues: CASSLEDVRFGYGYTF. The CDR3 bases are TGCGCCAGCAGCTTGGAGGACGTCAGATTTGGCTATGGCTACACCTTC.

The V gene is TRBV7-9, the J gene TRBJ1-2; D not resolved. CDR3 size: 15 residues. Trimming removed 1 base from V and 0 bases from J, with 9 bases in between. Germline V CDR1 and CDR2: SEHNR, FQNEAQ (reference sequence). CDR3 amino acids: CASSLDIKPNYGYTF. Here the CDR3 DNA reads TGTGCCAGCAGCTTAGATATAAAGCCTAACTATGGCTACACCTTC.

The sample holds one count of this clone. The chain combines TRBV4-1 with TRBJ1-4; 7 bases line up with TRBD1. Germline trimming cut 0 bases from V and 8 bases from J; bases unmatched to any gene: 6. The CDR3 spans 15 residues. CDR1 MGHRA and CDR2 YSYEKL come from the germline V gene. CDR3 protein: CASSQDEGAGEKLFF. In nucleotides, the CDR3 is TGCGCCAGCAGCCAAGATGAGGGGGCTGGGGAAAAACTGTTTTTT.

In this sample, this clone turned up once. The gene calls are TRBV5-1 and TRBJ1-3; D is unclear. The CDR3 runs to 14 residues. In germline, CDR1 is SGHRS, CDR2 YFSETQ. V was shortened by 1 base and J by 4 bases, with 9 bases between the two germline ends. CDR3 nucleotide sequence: TGCGCCAGCAGCTTGAGGCCCAGGGGAAACACCATATATTTT. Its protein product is CASSLRPRGNTIYF.

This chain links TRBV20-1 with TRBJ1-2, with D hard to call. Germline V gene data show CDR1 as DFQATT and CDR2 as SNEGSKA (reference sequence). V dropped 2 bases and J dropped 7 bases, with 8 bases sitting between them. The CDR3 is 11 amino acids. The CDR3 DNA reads TGCAGTGCTAGACTGGCTTTTGGCTACACCTTC. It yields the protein CSARLAFGYTF.